These 13 T cell receptor beta chains were all obtained from the same sample, sequenced in a study of blood T cell repertoires in COVID-19. Profiled with immunoSEQ multiplex PCR; TCRdb holds only in-frame clones, not every one. This sample has approximately 210,000 clones, with just over 90% found just once. Material for sequencing was peripheral blood. The receptor set was obtained from a man aged 30 to 39 with acute or convalescent COVID-19.

The chain carries TRBV1 and TRBJ2-1; the DNA was not compared with TRBD2, the D call given in the table. TRBV1 represents a pseudogene. The CDR3 loop spans 17 amino acids. The chain's CDR3 is CTSSQDSGGSSYNEQFF. CDR3 in DNA: TGCACCAGCAGCCAAGATTCCGGCGGGAGCTCCTACAATGAGCAGTTCTTC.

This sequence joins TRBV19 and TRBJ2-3; 7 bases match TRBD2. This CDR3 is 13 amino acids long. Germline CDR1 and CDR2: LNHDA and SQIVND (reference sequence). Trimming removed 7 bases from V and 1 base from J; junction bases left unmatched: 2. The CDR3: CASTLAGTDTQYF. CDR3 in DNA: TGTGCCAGTACCCTAGCGGGCACAGATACGCAGTATTTT.

The CDR3 nucleotides are TGTGCCAGCAGCCTGACCGGGACAGGGTGGGAAGGGGCCAACGTCCTGACTTTC. Its protein product is CASSLTGTGWEGANVLTF. The chain is built from TRBV4-2 and TRBJ2-6; 9 bases fit TRBD1. Germline V gene data show CDR1 as LGHNA and CDR2 as YNFKEQ. This CDR3 comprises 18 residues. V lost 4 bases, J lost 4 bases, and 11 bases stayed unmatched.

The chain uses TRBV28 and TRBJ1-5; perhaps TRBD1 as D (5 bases). Germline loops: CDR1 MDHEN, CDR2 SYDVKM. The CDR3 loop spans 15 amino acids. V was cut by 0 bases and J by 1 base, with 7 bases left in between. CDR3 DNA: TGTGCCAGCAGTTTATGGCAGGGAAGCAATCAGCCCCAGCATTTT. Translated: CASSLWQGSNQPQHF.

This chain connects TRBV7-3 to TRBJ2-3; TRBD1 is a possible D gene (6 bases). The CDR3 totals 13 residues. Trimming took 5 bases from V and 4 from J, leaving 10 bases between them. Germline CDR1 is SGHTA and CDR2 is FQGTGA. In nucleotides, the CDR3 is TGTGCCAGCAGCCCCCAGGGGCCAGATACGCAGTATTTT. Its translation is CASSPQGPDTQYF.

The V gene is TRBV29-1, the J gene TRBJ1-1, with 8 bases lining up with TRBD1. Germline assignment: CDR1 SQVTM and CDR2 ANQGSEA. V trimming: 7 bases; J trimming: 1 base; junction bases outside the gene matches: 5. The CDR3 runs 13 residues. CDR3 protein: CSARDRTNTEAFF. The CDR3 nucleotides are TGCAGCGCTCGGGACAGGACGAACACTGAAGCTTTCTTT.

The rearrangement uses TRBV30 and TRBJ2-3; 7 nucleotides align to TRBD2. Losses at the gene ends were 2 bases for V and 8 bases for J; bases not matched to a gene: 1. The CDR3 covers 11 residues. CDR1 is GTSNPN and CDR2 is SVGIG in the germline V gene (reference sequence). Written as DNA, the CDR3 is TGTGCCTGGAGTTCGGGGGGTACGCAGTATTTT. As protein: CAWSSGGTQYF. Full variable domain (remainder filled in from reference TRBV30 and TRBJ2-3): SQTIHQWPATLVQPVGSPLSLECTVEGTSNPNLYWYRQAAGRGLQLLFYSVGIGQISSEVPQNLSASRPQDRQFILSSKKLLLSDSGFYLCAWSSGGTQYFGPGTRLTVL.

The CDR3 loop is CAILGRENSGANVLTF. The CDR3 DNA reads as TGTGCCATCCTTGGACGGGAAAACTCTGGGGCCAACGTCCTGACTTTC. The V and J genes are TRBV28 and TRBJ2-6, with D possibly TRBD2 on 5 matching bases. The CDR3 consists of 16 residues. In germline, CDR1 is MDHEN, CDR2 SYDVKM. Trimming shortened V by 10 bases and J by 0 bases, and 16 bases separated the two germline ends.

The chain joins TRBV27 to TRBJ1-5, with D possibly TRBD1 on 6 matching bases. In germline, CDR1 is MNHEY, CDR2 SMNVEV (reference sequence). Deletions cut 3 bases from V and 4 bases from J, with 13 bases between. The CDR3 length is 15 residues. The CDR3: CASSLGGRRNQPQHF. The CDR3 bases are TGTGCCAGCAGTTTGGGGGGGCGCCGGAATCAGCCCCAGCATTTT.

This clone has a handful of counts. This chain uses TRBV19 with TRBJ2-5, with D unresolved. Trimming stripped 4 bases from V and 7 bases from J, with 10 bases between. Per the germline V gene, CDR1 is LNHDA and CDR2 is SQIVND (reference sequence). This CDR3 spans 12 amino acids. The CDR3 loop reads CASSNGGGTQYF. The CDR3 nucleotides are TGTGCCAGTAGTAACGGCGGCGGGACCCAGTACTTC.

This chain uses TRBV5-1 with TRBJ2-3; TRBD2 might be the D (5 bases). The CDR3 length is 16 residues. Trimming left V 0 bases short and J 3 bases short, with 14 bases between. From germline, CDR1 is SGHRS and CDR2 YFSETQ. The CDR3 DNA reads as TGCGCCAGCAGCTTGGAAGTCGGACTCCTAACAGATACGCAGTATTTT. It yields the protein CASSLEVGLLTDTQYF.

This chain uses TRBV6-5 with TRBJ2-7; 7 nucleotides match TRBD2. Per the germline V gene, CDR1 is MNHEY and CDR2 is SVGAGI. V shed 11 bases and J 0 bases; nucleotides not matched to a gene: 7. The CDR3 sequence is 13 residues long. The CDR3 DNA reads as TGTGCCGCGGGGGTTCCCAGCTCCTACGAGCAGTACTTC. Protein: CAAGVPSSYEQYF.

The chain uses TRBV18 and TRBJ1-1; TRBD1 might be the D (5 bases). Germline V gene lookup returns CDR1 KGHSH and CDR2 LQKENI. Trimming took off 4 bases at V and 0 bases at J, with 15 bases between the two ends. The CDR3 runs 16 residues. The CDR3 nucleotides read TGTGCCAGCTCACAACAGGCCGGGCAAATGAACACTGAAGCTTTCTTT. Translating it yields CASSQQAGQMNTEAFF.